The clone carrying this T cell receptor (beta chain) has ten or more counts. Antigen specificity is unknown. This sample was included in a study of early T cells in non-severe SARS-CoV-2 infection. Study overall: Sequencing input comprised bulk RNA from unsorted whole blood; chain pairing was not available. The study's findings and limits: The study's VDJdb matching favored anti-spike CD8 responses and missed private and CD4 specificities.

Unique molecular identifiers (one per individual cDNA molecule) were attached. One entry per CDR3 protein results from TCRdb running MiXCR on the 5' RACE reads. The sample lists roughly 90,000 distinct CDR3 sequences; around 15% were seen once. The sequence was obtained from an adult who was a healthcare worker with PCR-confirmed SARS-CoV-2 infection or an uninfected control (not recorded which). The sequenced material came from whole blood.

The CDR3 sequence: CASREHFARTNTEAFF. CDR3 nucleotides: TGTGCCAGCAGAGAACACTTCGCCCGGACGAACACTGAAGCTTTCTTT. The rearrangement joins TRBV6-1 to TRBJ1-1; D is uncertain. V dropped 6 bases and J dropped 1 base, with 18 bases sitting between them. CDR1 is MNHNS and CDR2 is SASEGT in the germline V gene. CDR3 length: 16 amino acids.